The 13 T cell receptor beta chains given below trace back to one sample, sequenced in a study of shared clonotypes between healthy human individuals. The protocol was immunoSEQ multiplex PCR, while the TCRdb copy is restricted to in-frame clones and leaves out a portion. The table shows 2 million to 3 million clones, with around nine tenths occurring only once. The specimen sequenced was naive CD4+ T cells sorted from blood. Noted subset: CD45RA+ positively selected. These receptors originate from a man in his late teens or twenties in good health.

The chain has TRBV11-2 and TRBJ1-1; D is uncertain. The CDR3 has 16 residues. Germline CDR1 is SGHAT and CDR2 is FQNNGV. Trimming took 2 bases from V and 1 from J, leaving 14 bases between them. Written as DNA, the CDR3 is TGTGCCAGCAGCTTAAACCATGGCAAGGGGAACACTGAAGCTTTCTTT. As protein: CASSLNHGKGNTEAFF.

In its sample, this clone was seen once. The same CDR3 can be traced to other DNA sequences in this sample. The chain couples TRBV18 to TRBJ2-1; 7 bases agree with TRBD2. J lost 7 bases, V lost 3 bases, and 3 bases had no gene match. The germline V gene has CDR1 KGHSH and CDR2 LQKENI. This CDR3 has 13 amino acids. The CDR3: CASSPRGGNEQFF. The CDR3 nucleotides are TGTGCCAGCTCACCGCGCGGGGGTAATGAGCAGTTCTTC.

As DNA, the CDR3 is TGTGCCAGCAGCCCCCGACAGGGAAAGAGGAACGAGCAGTACTTC. Translation gives CASSPRQGKRNEQYF. The rearrangement uses TRBV7-9 and TRBJ2-7; 7 bases are shared with TRBD1. The CDR3 covers 15 residues. CDR1 is SEHNR and CDR2 is FQNEAQ in the germline V gene (reference sequence). With V trimmed by 5 bases and J by 5 bases, 12 bases remained unmatched.

A few counts support this clone. The V call is TRBV10-3, the J call TRBJ1-6, with 8 nucleotides matching TRBD1. Germline V gene lookup returns CDR1 ENHRY and CDR2 SYGVKD. Unmatched junction bases numbered 8, after V lost 11 bases and J lost 5 bases. The CDR3 is 14 residues long. CDR3 residues: CAATTGQDNSPLHF. The CDR3 DNA follows: TGTGCCGCTACGACGGGACAGGATAATTCACCCCTCCACTTT.

This chain connects TRBV11-2 to TRBJ2-5; weak D call: TRBD2 (6 bases). The ends were cut back, 5 bases at V and 2 bases at J, with 9 bases in the middle. Germline V gives CDR1 SGHAT, CDR2 FQNNGV. The CDR3 runs to 13 residues. In nucleotides, the CDR3 is TGTGCCAGCAGCGCGGGACTGCAAGAGACCCAGTACTTC. This encodes CASSAGLQETQYF. Full variable domain (remainder filled in from reference TRBV11-2 and TRBJ2-5): EAGVAQSPRYKIIEKRQSVAFWCNPISGHATLYWYQQILGQGPKLLIQFQNNGVVDDSQLPKDRFSAERLKGVDSTLKIQPAKLEDSAVYLCASSAGLQETQYFGPGTRLLVL.

This chain joins TRBV25-1 and TRBJ1-1, with 7 bases matching TRBD1. Trimming cost V 5 bases and J 1 base; bases outside gene matches: 4. Per germline, CDR1 MGHDK and CDR2 SYGVNS. CDR3 length: 14 amino acids. The CDR3 spells CASSRTGKNTEAFF. Here the CDR3 DNA reads TGTGCCAGCAGTAGGACAGGCAAGAACACTGAAGCTTTCTTT. The full variable domain, with the rest looked up from reference TRBV25-1 and TRBJ1-1, is EADIYQTPRYLVIGTGKKITLECSQTMGHDKMYWYQQDPGMELHLIHYSYGVNSTEKGDLSSESTVSRIRTEHFPLTLESARPSHTSQYLCASSRTGKNTEAFFGQGTRLTVV.

The J gene is TRBJ2-2, the V gene TRBV11-2; 9 bases align to TRBD1. The CDR3 has 16 residues. V shed 4 bases and J 5 bases; nucleotides not matched to a gene: 8. The germline gives CDR1 SGHAT, CDR2 FQNNGV. The DNA of the CDR3 is TGTGCCAGCAGCTGGGGGGGACAGGGTGGAACCGGGGAGCTGTTTTTT. The encoded protein is CASSWGGQGGTGELFF.

The chain joins TRBV10-3 to TRBJ1-6; 8 bases map to TRBD1. The germline CDR1 and CDR2 sequences are ENHRY and SYGVKD. V was clipped by 5 bases and J by 9 bases; unmatched bases: 6. The CDR3 loop spans 14 amino acids. The CDR3 here is CAISSDRGGSPLHF. In nucleotides, the CDR3 is TGTGCCATCAGTTCCGACAGGGGTGGTTCACCCCTCCACTTT.

V usage is TRBV20-1 and J usage is TRBJ2-7; D is uncertain. CDR1 and CDR2 (germline): DFQATT, SNEGSKA (reference sequence). The CDR3 totals 11 residues. V lost 0 bases and J lost 6, with 6 bases in between. This CDR3 reads CSARDLIEQYF. The CDR3 DNA follows: TGCAGTGCTAGAGATTTAATCGAGCAGTACTTC.

The chain combines TRBV6-1 with TRBJ1-4; D gene unclear. The V and J ends lost 6 bases and 8 bases respectively, with 16 bases between them. CDR1 and CDR2 from the germline V gene are MNHNS and SASEGT. The CDR3 consists of 14 residues. This chain's CDR3 is CASSETPMGEKLFF. CDR3 bases: TGTGCCAGCAGCGAAACCCCGATGGGAGAAAAACTGTTTTTT.

The rearrangement links TRBV27 to TRBJ1-1; D gene uncertain. V gave up 1 base and J gave up 1 base, with 7 bases separating them. The CDR3 sequence is 14 residues long. Germline V CDR1 and CDR2: MNHEY, SMNVEV (reference sequence). This CDR3 is CASSLFRTNTEAFF. Written as DNA, the CDR3 is TGTGCCAGCAGTTTATTCCGGACGAACACTGAAGCTTTCTTT.

V usage is TRBV11-2 and J usage is TRBJ2-7, with D perhaps TRBD2 (6 bases). With 1 base removed from V and 1 base from J, the gap between germline ends came to 20 bases. The CDR3 is 18 amino acids. Germline CDR1 SGHAT, CDR2 FQNNGV. The chain's CDR3 is CASSLGRLGGQSSYEQYF. The CDR3 nucleotides read TGTGCCAGCAGCTTAGGAAGGCTCGGAGGGCAGTCATCCTACGAGCAGTACTTC.

The gene calls are TRBV25-1 and TRBJ2-1; D gene ambiguous. There are 11 residues in the CDR3. The germline V and J ends were trimmed by 6 bases and 12 bases, with 12 bases remaining between them. Germline CDR1 and CDR2: MGHDK and SYGVNS. In nucleotides, the CDR3 is TGTGCCAGCAGGCTAGTTCTTCGGCAGTTCTTC. Protein: CASRLVLRQFF.